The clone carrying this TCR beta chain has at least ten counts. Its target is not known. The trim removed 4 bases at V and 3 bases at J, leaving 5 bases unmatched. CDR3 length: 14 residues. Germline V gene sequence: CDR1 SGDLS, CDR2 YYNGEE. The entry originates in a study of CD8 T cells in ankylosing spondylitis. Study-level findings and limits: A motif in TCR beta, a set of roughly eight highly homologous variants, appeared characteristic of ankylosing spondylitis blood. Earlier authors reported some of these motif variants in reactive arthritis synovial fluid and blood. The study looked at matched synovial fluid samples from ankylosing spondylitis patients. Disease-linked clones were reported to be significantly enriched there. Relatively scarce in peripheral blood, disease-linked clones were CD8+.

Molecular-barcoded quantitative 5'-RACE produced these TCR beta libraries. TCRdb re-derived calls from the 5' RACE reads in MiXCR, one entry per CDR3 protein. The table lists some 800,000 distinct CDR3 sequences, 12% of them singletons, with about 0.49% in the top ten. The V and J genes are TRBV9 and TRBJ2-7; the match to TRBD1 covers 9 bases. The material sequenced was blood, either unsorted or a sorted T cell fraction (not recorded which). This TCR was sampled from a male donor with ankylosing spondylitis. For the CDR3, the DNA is TGTGCCAGCAGCCCCGGGACAGGGAACTACGAGCAGTACTTC. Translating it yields CASSPGTGNYEQYF.